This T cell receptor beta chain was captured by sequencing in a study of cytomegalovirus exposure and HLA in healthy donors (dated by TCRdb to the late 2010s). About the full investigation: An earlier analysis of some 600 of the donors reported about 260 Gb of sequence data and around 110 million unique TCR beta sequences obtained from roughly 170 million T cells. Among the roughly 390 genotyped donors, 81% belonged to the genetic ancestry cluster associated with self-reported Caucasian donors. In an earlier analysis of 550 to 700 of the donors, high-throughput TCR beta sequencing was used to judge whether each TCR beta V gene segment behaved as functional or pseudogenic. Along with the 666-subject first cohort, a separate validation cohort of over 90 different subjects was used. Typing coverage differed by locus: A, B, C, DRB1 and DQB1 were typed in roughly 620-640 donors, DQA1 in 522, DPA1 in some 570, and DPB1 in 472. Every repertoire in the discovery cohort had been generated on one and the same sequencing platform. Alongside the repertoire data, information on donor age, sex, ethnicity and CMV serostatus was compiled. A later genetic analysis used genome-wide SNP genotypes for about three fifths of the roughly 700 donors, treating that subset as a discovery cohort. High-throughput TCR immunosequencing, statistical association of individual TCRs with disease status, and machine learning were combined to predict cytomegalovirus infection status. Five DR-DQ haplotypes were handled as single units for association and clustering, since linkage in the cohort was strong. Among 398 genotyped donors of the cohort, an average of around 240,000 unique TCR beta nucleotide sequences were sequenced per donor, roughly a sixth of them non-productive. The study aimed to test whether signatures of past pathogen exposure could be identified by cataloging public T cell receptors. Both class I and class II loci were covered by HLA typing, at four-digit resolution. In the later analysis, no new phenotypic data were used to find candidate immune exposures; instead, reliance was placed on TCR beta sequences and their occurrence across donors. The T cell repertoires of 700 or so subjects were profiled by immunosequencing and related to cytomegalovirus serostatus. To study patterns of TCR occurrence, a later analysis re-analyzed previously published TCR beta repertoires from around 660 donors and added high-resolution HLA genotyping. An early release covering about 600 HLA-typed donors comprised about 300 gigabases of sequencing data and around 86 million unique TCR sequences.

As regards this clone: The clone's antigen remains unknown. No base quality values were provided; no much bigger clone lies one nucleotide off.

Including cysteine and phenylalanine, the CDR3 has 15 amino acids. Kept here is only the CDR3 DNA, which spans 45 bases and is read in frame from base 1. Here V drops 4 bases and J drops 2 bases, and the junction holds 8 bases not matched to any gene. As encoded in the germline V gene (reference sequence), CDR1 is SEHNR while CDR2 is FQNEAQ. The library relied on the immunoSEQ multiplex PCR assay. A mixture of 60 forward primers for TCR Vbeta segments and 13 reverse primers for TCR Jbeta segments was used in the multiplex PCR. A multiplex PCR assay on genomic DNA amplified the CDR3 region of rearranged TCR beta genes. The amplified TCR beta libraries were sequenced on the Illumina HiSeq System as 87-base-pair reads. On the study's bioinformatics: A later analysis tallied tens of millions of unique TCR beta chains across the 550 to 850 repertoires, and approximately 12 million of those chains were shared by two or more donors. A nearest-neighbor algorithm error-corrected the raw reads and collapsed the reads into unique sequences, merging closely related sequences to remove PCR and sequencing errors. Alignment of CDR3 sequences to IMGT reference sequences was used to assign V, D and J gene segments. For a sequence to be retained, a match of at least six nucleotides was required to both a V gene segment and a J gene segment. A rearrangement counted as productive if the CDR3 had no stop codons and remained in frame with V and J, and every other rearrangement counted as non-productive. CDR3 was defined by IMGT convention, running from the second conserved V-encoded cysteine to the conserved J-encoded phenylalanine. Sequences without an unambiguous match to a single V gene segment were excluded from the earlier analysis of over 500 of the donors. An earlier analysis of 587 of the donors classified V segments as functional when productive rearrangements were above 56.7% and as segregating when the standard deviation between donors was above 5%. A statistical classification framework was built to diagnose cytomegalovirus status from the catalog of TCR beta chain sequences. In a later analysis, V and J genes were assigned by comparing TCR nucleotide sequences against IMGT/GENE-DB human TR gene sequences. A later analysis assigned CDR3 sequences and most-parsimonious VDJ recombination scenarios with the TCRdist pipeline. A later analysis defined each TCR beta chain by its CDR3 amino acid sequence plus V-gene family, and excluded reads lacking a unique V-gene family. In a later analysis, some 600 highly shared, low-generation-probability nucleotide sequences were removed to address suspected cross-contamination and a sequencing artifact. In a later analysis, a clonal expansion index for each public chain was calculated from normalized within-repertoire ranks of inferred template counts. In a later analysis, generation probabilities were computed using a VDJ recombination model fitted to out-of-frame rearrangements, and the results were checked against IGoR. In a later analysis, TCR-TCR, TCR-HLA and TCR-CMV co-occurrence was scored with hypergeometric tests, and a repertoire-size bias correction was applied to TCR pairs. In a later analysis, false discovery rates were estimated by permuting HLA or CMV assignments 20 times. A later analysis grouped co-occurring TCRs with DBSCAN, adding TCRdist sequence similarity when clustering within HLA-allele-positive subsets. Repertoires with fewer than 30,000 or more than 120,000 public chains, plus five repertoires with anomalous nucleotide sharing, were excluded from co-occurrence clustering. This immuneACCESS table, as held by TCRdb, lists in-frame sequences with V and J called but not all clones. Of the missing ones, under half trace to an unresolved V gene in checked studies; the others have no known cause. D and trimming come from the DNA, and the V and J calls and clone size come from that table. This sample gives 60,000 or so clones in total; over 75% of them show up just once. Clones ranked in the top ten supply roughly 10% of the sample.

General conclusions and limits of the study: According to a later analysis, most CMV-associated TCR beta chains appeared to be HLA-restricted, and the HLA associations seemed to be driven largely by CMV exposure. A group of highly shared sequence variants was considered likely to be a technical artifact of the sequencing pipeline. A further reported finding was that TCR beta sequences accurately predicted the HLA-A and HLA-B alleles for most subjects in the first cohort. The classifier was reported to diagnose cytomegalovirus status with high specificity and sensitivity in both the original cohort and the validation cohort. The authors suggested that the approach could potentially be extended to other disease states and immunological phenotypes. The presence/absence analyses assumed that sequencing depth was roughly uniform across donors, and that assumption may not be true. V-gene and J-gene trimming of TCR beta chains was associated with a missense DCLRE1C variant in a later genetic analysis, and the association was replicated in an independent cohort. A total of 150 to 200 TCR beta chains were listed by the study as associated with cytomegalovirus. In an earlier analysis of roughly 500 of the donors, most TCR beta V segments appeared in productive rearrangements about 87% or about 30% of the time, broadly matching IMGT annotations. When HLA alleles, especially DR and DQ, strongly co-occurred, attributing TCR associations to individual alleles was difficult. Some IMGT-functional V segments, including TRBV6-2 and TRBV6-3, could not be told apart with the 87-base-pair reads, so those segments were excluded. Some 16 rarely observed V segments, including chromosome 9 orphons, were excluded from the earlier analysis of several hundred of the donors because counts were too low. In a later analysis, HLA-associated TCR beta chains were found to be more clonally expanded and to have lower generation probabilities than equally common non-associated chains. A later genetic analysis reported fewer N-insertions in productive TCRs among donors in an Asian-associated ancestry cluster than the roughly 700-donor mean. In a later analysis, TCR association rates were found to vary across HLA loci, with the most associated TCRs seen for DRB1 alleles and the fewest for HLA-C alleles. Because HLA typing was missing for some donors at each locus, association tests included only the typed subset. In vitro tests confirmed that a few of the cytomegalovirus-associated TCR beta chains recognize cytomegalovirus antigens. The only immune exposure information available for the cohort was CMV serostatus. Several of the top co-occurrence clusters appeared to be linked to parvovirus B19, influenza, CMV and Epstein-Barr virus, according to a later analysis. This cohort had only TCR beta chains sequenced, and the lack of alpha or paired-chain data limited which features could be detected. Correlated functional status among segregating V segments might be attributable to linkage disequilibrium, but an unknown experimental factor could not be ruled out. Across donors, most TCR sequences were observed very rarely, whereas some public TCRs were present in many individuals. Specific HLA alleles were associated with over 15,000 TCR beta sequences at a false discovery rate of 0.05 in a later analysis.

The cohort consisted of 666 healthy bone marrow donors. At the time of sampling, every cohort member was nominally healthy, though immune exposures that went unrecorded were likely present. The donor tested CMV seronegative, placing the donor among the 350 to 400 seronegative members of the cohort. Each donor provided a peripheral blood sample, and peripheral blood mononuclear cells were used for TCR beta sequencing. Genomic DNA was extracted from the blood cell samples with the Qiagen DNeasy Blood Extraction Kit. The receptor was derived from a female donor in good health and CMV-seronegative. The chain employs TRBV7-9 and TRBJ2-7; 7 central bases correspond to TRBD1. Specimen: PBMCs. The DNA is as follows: TGTGCCAGCAGCTCTAGGGGGACAGTTACCTACGAGCAGTACTTC. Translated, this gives CASSSRGTVTYEQYF.